This T cell receptor (beta chain) appears in the sequencing data of a study of T-cell reconstitution after alpha-beta-depleted transplantation in children. General study results and limits: Fresh T-cell production supplied most of the T-cell counts and diversity seen one year after transplant. For some patients, TCRbeta diversity was high at day 60 because of recipient T cells and thymic progenitors that survived. Several hundred rapidly expanded clones from non-depleted graft cells reportedly supplied alpha-beta T cells about two months post-transplant.

The V end was cut by 2 bases, the J end by 5 bases, with 18 bases between. The CDR3 length is 17 residues. Germline CDR1 is MNHEY and CDR2 is SVGAGI. Unique molecular identifiers were incorporated when the TCRbeta library was constructed. MiXCR, applied by TCRdb to the PCR reads, yields one record per CDR3 protein. The table shows some 300,000 distinct CDR3 sequences, with nearly 8% occurring only once. For this clonotype: Its antigen is unknown.

This specimen consisted of peripheral blood, obtained 360 days after TCRalphabeta/CD19-depleted stem cell transplant. This TCR came from a female patient aged 2 to 10 who had a stem cell transplant for Fanconi anemia, so the T cells may come from the graft donor. V and J are TRBV6-5 and TRBJ2-2; D is possibly TRBD2 (7 bases). In DNA form, the CDR3 reads TGTGCCAGCAGTTACGCTAGGGGGGGGGCTGGTACCGGGGAGCTGTTTTTT. Translation gives CASSYARGGAGTGELFF.